These T cell receptor beta chains were read from a single sample in a study of blood T cell repertoires in COVID-19. Data came from immunoSEQ multiplex PCR; TCRdb stores just in-frame clones and leaves some out. The sample lists about 250,000 clones, roughly four fifths occurring once. Sequencing input: peripheral blood. The origin of the receptors is an elderly man with acute or convalescent COVID-19. CDR3s include the opening cysteine and the closing phenylalanine or tryptophan. A D gene is named only where the DNA matches it firmly. Clone size is not always given. Where it is, it says once, few, many or a class for expanded clones.

V gene	D gene	clone size	CDR3 length	J gene	CDR3 protein	CDR3 DNA
TRBV11-2	TRBD1	once	17	TRBJ1-2	CASTKDYPGQGNYGYTF	TGTGCCAGCACCAAAGATTATCCGGGACAGGGGAACTATGGCTACACCTTC
TRBV14	.	.	15	TRBJ2-6	CASSPRESGANVLTF	TGTGCCAGCAGTCCGAGGGAGTCTGGGGCCAACGTCCTGACTTTC
TRBV9	TRBD1	.	15	TRBJ1-6	CASSGTGSGRSPLHF	TGTGCCAGCAGCGGGACAGGGTCCGGCCGTTCACCCCTCCACTTT
TRBV29-1	.	.	13	TRBJ1-1	CSARQNMNTEAFF	TGCAGCGCCAGACAGAACATGAACACTGAAGCTTTCTTT
TRBV7-9	TRBD1	.	14	TRBJ1-4	CASSLRGGGEKLFF	TGTGCCAGCAGCTTAAGAGGGGGCGGAGAAAAACTGTTTTTT
TRBV7-2	.	.	15	TRBJ1-1	CASSKAPGENTEAFF	TGTGCCAGCAGCAAAGCTCCGGGGGAGAACACTGAAGCTTTCTTT
TRBV14	.	.	15	TRBJ2-5	CASSQDYLRGETQYF	TGTGCCAGCAGCCAAGATTATCTCCGAGGGGAGACCCAGTACTTC
TRBV29-1	TRBD1	.	16	TRBJ2-1	CSVGSWTGLTQNEQFF	TGCAGCGTTGGTTCGTGGACAGGATTGACCCAGAATGAGCAGTTCTTC
TRBV27	.	few	15	TRBJ2-7	CASSFPLRVSYEQYF	TGTGCCAGCAGTTTTCCTCTTAGAGTCTCCTACGAGCAGTACTTC
TRBV24-1	.	.	12	TRBJ2-5	CATSDSGETQYF	TGTGCCACCAGTGATTCGGGGGAGACCCAGTACTTC
TRBV5-1	.	.	14	TRBJ1-5	CASSLDNLLQPQHF	TGCGCCAGCAGCTTGGACAATCTCCTTCAGCCCCAGCATTTT
TRBV28	TRBD1	.	15	TRBJ2-7	CASSSTGTGGGEQYF	TGTGCCAGCAGTTCTACCGGGACAGGGGGGGGTGAGCAGTACTTC
TRBV5-1	.	.	16	TRBJ2-1	CASSIQTGTGYNEQFF	TGCGCCAGCAGCATACAAACCGGGACTGGCTACAATGAGCAGTTCTTC
TRBV27	.	.	13	TRBJ1-1	CASIPNAGVRAFF	TGTGCCAGCATTCCGAACGCGGGAGTACGCGCTTTCTTT
TRBV6-1	.	.	15	TRBJ2-5	CASSEETGFQETQYF	TGTGCCAGCAGTGAGGAGACGGGATTCCAAGAGACCCAGTACTTC